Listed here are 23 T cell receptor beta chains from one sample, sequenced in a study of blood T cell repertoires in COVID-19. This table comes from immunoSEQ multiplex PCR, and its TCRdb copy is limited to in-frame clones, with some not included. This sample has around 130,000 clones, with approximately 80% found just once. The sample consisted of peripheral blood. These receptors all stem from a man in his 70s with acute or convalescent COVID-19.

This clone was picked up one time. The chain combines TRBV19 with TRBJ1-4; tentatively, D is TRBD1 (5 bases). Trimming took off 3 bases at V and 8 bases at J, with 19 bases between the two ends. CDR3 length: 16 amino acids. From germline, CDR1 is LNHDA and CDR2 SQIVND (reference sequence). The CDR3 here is CASSIPGGAEREKLFF. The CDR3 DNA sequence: TGTGCCAGTAGTATTCCGGGCGGGGCCGAAAGGGAAAAACTGTTTTTT.

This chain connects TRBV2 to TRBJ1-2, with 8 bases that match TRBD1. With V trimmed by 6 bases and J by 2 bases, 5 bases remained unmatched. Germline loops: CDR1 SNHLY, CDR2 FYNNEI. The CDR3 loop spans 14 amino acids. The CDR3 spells CASSDRGGNYGYTF. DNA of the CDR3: TGTGCCAGCAGCGACAGGGGAGGGAACTATGGCTACACCTTC.

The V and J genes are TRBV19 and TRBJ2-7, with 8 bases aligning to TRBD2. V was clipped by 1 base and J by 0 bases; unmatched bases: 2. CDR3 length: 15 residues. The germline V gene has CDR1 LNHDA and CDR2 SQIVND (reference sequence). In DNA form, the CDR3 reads TGTGCCAGTAGTATAGTGCGGGGGGTCTCCTACGAGCAGTACTTC. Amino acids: CASSIVRGVSYEQYF.

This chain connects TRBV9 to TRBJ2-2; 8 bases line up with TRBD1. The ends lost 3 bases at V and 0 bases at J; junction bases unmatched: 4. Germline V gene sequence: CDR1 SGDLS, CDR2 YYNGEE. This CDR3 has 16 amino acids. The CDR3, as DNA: TGTGCCAGCAGCGCGCGGGACAGGTCGAACACCGGGGAGCTGTTTTTT. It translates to CASSARDRSNTGELFF.

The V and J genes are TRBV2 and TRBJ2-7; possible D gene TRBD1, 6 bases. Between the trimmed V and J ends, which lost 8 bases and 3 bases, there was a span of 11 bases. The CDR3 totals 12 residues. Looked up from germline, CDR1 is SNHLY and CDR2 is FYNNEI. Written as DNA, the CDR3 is TGTGCCAGCCTACAGGGTGGCTACGAGCAGTACTTC. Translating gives CASLQGGYEQYF. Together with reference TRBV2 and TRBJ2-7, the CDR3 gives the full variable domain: EPEVTQTPSHQVTQMGQEVILRCVPISNHLYFYWYRQILGQKVEFLVSFYNNEISEKSEIFDDQFSVERPDGSNFTLKIRSTKLEDSAMYFCASLQGGYEQYFGPGTRLTVT.

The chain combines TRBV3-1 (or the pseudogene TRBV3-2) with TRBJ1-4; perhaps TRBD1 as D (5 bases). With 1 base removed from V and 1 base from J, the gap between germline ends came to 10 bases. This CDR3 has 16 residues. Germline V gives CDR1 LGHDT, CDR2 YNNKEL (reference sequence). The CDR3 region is CASSQGGSGTNEKLFF. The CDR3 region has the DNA TGTGCCAGCAGCCAAGGGGGCTCCGGAACTAATGAAAAACTGTTTTTT.

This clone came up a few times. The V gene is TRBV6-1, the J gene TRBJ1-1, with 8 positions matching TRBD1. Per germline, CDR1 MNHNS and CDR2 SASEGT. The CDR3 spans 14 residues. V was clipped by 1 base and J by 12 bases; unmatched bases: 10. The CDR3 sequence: CASSEGGGQGRTFF. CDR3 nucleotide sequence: TGTGCCAGCAGTGAAGGCGGCGGACAGGGTCGAACTTTCTTT.

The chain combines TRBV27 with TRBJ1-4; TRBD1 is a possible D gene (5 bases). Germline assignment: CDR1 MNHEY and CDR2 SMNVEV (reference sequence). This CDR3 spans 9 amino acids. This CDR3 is CGPRRGLFF. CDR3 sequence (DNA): TGTGGCCCCAGGAGGGGACTGTTTTTT.

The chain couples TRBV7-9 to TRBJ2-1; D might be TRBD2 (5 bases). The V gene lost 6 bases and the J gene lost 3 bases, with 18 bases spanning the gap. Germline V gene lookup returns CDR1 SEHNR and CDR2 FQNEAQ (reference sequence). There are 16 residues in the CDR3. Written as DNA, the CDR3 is TGTGCCAGCAGTTCCGCGACGGGGTTCGACTACAATGAGCAGTTCTTC. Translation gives CASSSATGFDYNEQFF.

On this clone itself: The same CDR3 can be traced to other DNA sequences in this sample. CDR3 sequence reads: CASSQDGGGNYGYTF. CDR3 nucleotide sequence: TGTGCCAGCAGCCAAGATGGGGGAGGGAACTATGGCTACACCTTC. The chain combines TRBV4-2 with TRBJ1-2; a weak D match, TRBD1 (5 bases). The CDR3 runs to 15 residues. Germline loops: CDR1 LGHNA, CDR2 YNFKEQ. Trimming stripped 0 bases from V and 2 bases from J, with 10 bases between.

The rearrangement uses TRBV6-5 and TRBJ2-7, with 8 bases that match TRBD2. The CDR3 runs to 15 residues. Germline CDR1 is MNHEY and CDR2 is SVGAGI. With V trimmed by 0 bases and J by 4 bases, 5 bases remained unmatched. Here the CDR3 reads CASSYSLSGAYEQYF. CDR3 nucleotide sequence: TGTGCCAGCAGTTACTCCCTTAGCGGGGCATACGAGCAGTACTTC.

The CDR3 region is CASSPGLAGGKETQYF. The CDR3 bases are TGTGCCAGCAGTCCAGGACTAGCGGGGGGAAAAGAGACCCAGTACTTC. V and J are TRBV28 and TRBJ2-5; 14 positions match TRBD2. Germline CDR1 reads MDHEN; CDR2 reads SYDVKM. The junction had 5 bases not matched to a gene; V was cut back by 5 bases and J by 3 bases. CDR3 size: 16 residues.

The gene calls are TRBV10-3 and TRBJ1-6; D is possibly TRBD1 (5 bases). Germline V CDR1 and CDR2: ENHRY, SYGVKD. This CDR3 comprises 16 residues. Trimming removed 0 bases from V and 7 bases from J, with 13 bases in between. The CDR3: CAISESLGGKNSPLHF. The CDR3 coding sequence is TGTGCCATCAGTGAGTCGTTGGGGGGTAAGAATTCACCCCTCCACTTT.

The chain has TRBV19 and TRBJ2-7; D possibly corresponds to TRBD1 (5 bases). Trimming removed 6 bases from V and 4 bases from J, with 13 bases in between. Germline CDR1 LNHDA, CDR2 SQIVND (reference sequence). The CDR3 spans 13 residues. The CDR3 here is CASSLQVRYEQYF. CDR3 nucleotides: TGTGCCAGTAGCCTACAGGTTCGGTACGAGCAGTACTTC.

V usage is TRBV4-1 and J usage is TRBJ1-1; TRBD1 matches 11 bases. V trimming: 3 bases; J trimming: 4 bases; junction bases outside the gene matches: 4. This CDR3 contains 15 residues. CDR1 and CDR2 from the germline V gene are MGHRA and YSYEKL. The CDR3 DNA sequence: TGCGCCAGCAGCCATGGACAGGGGGCGGGCACTGAAGCTTTCTTT. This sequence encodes CASSHGQGAGTEAFF.

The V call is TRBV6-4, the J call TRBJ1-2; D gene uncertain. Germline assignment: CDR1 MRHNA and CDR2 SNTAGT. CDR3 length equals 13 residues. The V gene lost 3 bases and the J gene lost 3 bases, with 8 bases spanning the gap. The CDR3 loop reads CASSEDEDYGYTF. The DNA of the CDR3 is TGTGCCAGCAGTGAAGACGAGGACTATGGCTACACCTTC.

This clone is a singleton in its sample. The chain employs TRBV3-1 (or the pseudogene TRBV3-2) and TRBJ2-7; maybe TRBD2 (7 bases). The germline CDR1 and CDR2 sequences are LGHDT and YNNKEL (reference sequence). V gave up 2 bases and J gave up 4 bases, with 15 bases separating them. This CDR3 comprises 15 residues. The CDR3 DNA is TGTGCCAGCAGCCAACGGGGCGGGGGCCCGTACGAGCAGTACTTC. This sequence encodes CASSQRGGGPYEQYF.

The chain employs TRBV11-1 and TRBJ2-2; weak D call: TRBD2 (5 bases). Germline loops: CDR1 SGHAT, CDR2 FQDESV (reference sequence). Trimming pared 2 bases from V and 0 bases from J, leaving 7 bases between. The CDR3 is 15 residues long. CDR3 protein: CASSLPGTNTGELFF. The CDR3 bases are TGTGCCAGCAGCTTACCGGGAACGAACACCGGGGAGCTGTTTTTT.

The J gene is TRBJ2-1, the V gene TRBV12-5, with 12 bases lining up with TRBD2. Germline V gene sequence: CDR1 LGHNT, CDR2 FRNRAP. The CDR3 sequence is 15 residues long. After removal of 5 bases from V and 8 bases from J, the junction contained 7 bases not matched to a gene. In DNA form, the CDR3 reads TGTGCTAGTGGTCCTAGCGGGGGGGCCATCCATGAGCAGTTCTTC. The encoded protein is CASGPSGGAIHEQFF.

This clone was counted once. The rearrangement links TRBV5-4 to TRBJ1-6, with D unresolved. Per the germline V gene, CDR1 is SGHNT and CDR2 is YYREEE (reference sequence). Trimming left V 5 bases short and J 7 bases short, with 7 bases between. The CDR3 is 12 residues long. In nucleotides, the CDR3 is TGTGCCAGCAGACAGTGGAATTCACCCCTCCACTTT. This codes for CASRQWNSPLHF.

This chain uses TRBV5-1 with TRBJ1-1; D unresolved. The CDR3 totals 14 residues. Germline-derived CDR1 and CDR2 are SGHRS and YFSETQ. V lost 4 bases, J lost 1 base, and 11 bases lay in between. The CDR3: CASSPGLGNTEAFF. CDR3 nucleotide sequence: TGCGCCAGCAGCCCCGGACTGGGGAACACTGAAGCTTTCTTT.

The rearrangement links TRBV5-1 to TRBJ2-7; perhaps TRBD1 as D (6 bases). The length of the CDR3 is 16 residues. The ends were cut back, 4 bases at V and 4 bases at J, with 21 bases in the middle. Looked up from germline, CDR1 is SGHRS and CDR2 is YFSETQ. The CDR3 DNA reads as TGCGCCAGCAGCAGGGGACAAGACTACCGAGTTTACGAGCAGTACTTC. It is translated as CASSRGQDYRVYEQYF.

CDR3 in amino acids: CASSYGSGNQPQHF. The CDR3, as DNA: TGTGCCAGCAGTTACGGTAGCGGCAATCAGCCCCAGCATTTT. The chain links TRBV6-5 to TRBJ1-5; D unclear. The length of the CDR3 is 14 residues. V was cut by 2 bases and J by 2 bases, with 7 bases left in between. Germline CDR1 MNHEY, CDR2 SVGAGI.